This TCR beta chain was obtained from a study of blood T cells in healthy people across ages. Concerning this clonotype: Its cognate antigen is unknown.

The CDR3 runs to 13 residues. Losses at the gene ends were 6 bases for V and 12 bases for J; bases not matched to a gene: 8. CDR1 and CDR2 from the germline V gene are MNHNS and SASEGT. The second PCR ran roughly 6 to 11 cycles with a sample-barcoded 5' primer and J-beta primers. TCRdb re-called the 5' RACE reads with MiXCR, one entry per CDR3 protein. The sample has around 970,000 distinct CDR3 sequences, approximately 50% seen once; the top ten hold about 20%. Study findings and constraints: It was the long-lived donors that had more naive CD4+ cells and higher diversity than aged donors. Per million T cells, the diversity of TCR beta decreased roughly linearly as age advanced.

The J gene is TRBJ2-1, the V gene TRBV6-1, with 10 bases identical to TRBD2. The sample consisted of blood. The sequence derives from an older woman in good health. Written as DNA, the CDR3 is TGTGCCAGCAGCGGACTAGCGGCATGGAGGCAGTTCTTC. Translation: CASSGLAAWRQFF.